A single sample is the source of the 2 T cell receptor beta chains below, sequenced in a study of blood T cell repertoires in COVID-19. Sequencing used immunoSEQ multiplex PCR; TCRdb keeps in-frame clones, though not all of them. The sample yields about 150,000 clones, approximately 85% seen once. The sample was peripheral blood. The receptors derive from a woman in her sixties or seventies with COVID-19, enrolled during active disease.

The gene calls are TRBV5-5 and TRBJ2-6; D is unresolved. Germline V gene data show CDR1 as SGHKS and CDR2 as YYEKEE (reference sequence). With 0 bases removed from V and 0 bases from J, the gap between germline ends came to 7 bases. This CDR3 has 16 residues. The CDR3 loop is CASSLGPSSGANVLTF. The CDR3 DNA reads TGTGCCAGCAGCTTGGGGCCCAGCTCTGGGGCCAACGTCCTGACTTTC.

The V gene is TRBV11-2, the J gene TRBJ2-2; 7 bases are shared with TRBD2. There are 17 residues in the CDR3. Trimming took 5 bases from V and 4 from J; bases not matched to a gene: 13. CDR1 and CDR2 (germline): SGHAT, FQNNGV. CDR3: CASSPDRLARGTGELFF. CDR3 nucleotides: TGTGCCAGCAGCCCAGACAGACTAGCCCGAGGCACCGGGGAGCTGTTTTTT.